The following is a TCR beta chain sequence with its context. This entry belongs to a study of blood T cells in healthy people across ages. Study-level information: Per two T cells, template switching captured roughly one barcoded beta molecule.

Trimming pared 5 bases from V and 4 bases from J, leaving 17 bases between. The length of the CDR3 is 15 residues. The V gene's germline CDR1 is SGHTA and CDR2 FQGNSA. Healthy Caucasians from Russia aged roughly 6 to 95 served as donors. Peripheral blood from each donor was collected in a volume of 8 to 10 milliliters. Alongside a J-beta primer mix, a sample-barcoded 5' primer served in a second PCR lasting about 6 to 12 cycles. TCRdb independently ran MiXCR on the 5' RACE reads; one entry per CDR3 protein. This table holds around 580,000 distinct CDR3 sequences, about 45% found once. This TCR derives from an elderly man in good health. This sequence joins TRBV7-2 and TRBJ1-2; the D gene is possibly TRBD1 (6 bases). Material for sequencing was blood. The CDR3 coding sequence is TGTGCCAGCAGCCCGGGGGCCAGGGAACCCTATGGCTACACCTTC. Translation: CASSPGAREPYGYTF.